Sequencing of this TCR beta chain was carried out in a study of blood T cell repertoires in COVID-19. The table came from immunoSEQ multiplex PCR; TCRdb's copy has only in-frame clones and leaves some out. The table includes nearly 350,000 clones, less than 90% detected once. This clone appeared once. The sequence came from a woman in her twenties or thirties who had recovered from COVID-19. The specimen was PBMCs or T cells enriched from blood (not recorded which).

This CDR3 is CASSLVAGDTEAFF. CDR3 sequence (DNA): TGTGCCAGCAGCTTAGTAGCGGGGGACACTGAAGCTTTCTTT. The chain carries TRBV7-9 and TRBJ1-1, with a tentative D call TRBD1 (5 bases). Germline-derived CDR1 and CDR2 are SEHNR and FQNEAQ (reference sequence). V shed 1 base and J shed 3 bases, with 9 bases lying between them. CDR3 size: 14 residues.